A selection of T cell receptor beta chains follows, all from one sample in a study of beta chain features in type 1 diabetes. Repertoires were generated with immunoSEQ multiplex PCR, while TCRdb's copy carries only in-frame clones and drops some. The table lists 150,000 to 200,000 clones, roughly 9.1% of them singletons. Sample: central memory CD4+ T cells from blood. Receptors originate from a woman aged 18 to 35 in good health. Each CDR3 is given with its conserved first and last residue.

>TRBV4-1
CASSQGFRGPDEQFF
>TRBV2
CASSETGSQDTQYF
>TRBV19
CASTGDWTEAFF
>TRBV7-3
CASSLTARASLNTEAFF
>TRBV7-9
CASSLPGQGVPQHF
>TRBV18
CASSRQGVSGELFF
>TRBV5-1
CASRPRLAVNEQFF
>TRBV25-1
CASSDPTEHYEQYF
>TRBV30
CAWNPGMSPDTQYF
>TRBV11-3
CASSLGLQGNYF
>TRBV5-1
CASSLYAGGSTDTQYF
>TRBV5-1
CASKELETDTQYF
>TRBV7-2
CASSLPGGYTEAFF
>TRBV11-2
CASSLSRETQYF
>TRBV19
CASMSVAGGPNTDTQYF
>TRBV7-9
CASSLFGTGGTEAFF